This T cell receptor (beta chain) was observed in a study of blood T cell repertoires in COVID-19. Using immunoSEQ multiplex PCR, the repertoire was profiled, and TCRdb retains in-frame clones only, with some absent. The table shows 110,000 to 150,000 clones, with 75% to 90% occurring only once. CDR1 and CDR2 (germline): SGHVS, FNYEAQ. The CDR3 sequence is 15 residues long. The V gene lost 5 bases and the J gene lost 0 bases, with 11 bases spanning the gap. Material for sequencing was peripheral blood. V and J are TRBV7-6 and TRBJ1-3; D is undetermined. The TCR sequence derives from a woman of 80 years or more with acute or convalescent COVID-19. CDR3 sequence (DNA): TGTGCCAGCAGCCCTAGCCGTTCCTCTGGAAACACCATATATTTT. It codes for CASSPSRSSGNTIYF.